One sample yielded the 11 T cell receptor beta chains listed below, sequenced in a study of blood T cell repertoires in COVID-19. The data were produced by immunoSEQ multiplex PCR, yet TCRdb's version contains in-frame clones alone and is incomplete. The data contain 210,000 or so clones, around 84% of them singletons. Sequences were obtained from PBMCs or T cells enriched from blood (not recorded which). All receptors derive from a man aged 25-45 years with acute COVID-19.

This chain links TRBV9 with TRBJ1-5, with 9 bases that match TRBD1. Germline CDR1 is SGDLS and CDR2 is YYNGEE. CDR3 length: 14 amino acids. The V and J ends lost 3 bases and 7 bases, in that order; junction bases with no gene match: 5. CDR3 sequence reads: CASSETGGVQPQHF. CDR3 nucleotide sequence: TGTGCCAGCAGCGAAACAGGGGGCGTGCAGCCCCAGCATTTT.

The chain uses TRBV24-1 and TRBJ1-2, with no clear D. The germline V gene encodes CDR1 KGHDR and CDR2 SFDVKD. Trimming removed 4 bases from V and 0 bases from J, with 8 bases in between. This CDR3 has 14 residues. DNA for the CDR3: TGTGCCACCAGTGAAGGAGACCCTAACTATGGCTACACCTTC. Protein: CATSEGDPNYGYTF.

This clone was recorded a few times. The chain joins TRBV7-2 to TRBJ2-7; no firm D call. Between the trimmed V and J ends, which lost 0 bases and 3 bases, there was a span of 6 bases. The CDR3 is 13 amino acids. Germline assignment: CDR1 SGHTA and CDR2 FQGNSA. The DNA of the CDR3 is TGTGCCAGCAGCTTAGCGGGCAGCTACGAGCAGTACTTC. As protein: CASSLAGSYEQYF.

The chain recombines TRBV5-1 with TRBJ1-1; 7 bases are shared with TRBD1. CDR1 is SGHRS, CDR2 YFSETQ, per germline. The CDR3 has 16 amino acids. J was trimmed by 0 bases and V by 7 bases; bases with no gene match: 12. CDR3 amino acids: CASDSIEGGVNTEAFF. CDR3 nucleotide sequence: TGCGCCAGCGATTCAATTGAAGGGGGCGTGAACACTGAAGCTTTCTTT.

The V and J genes are TRBV5-4 and TRBJ1-1; maybe TRBD1 (5 bases). V was clipped by 4 bases and J by 1 base, with 8 bases between them. Germline CDR1 SGHNT, CDR2 YYREEE (reference sequence). There are 13 residues in the CDR3. The CDR3 region is CASSRGQNTEAFF. The DNA for the CDR3 is TGTGCCAGCAGCCGTGGACAGAACACTGAAGCTTTCTTT.

The genes are TRBV24-1 and TRBJ2-3, with D possibly matching TRBD2 (6 bases). With 5 bases removed from V and 3 bases from J, the gap between germline ends came to 20 bases. The germline V gene encodes CDR1 KGHDR and CDR2 SFDVKD. There are 17 residues in the CDR3. The CDR3 is CATSAQGDFRRTDTQYF. DNA for the CDR3: TGTGCCACCAGTGCACAAGGGGACTTCCGCAGGACAGATACGCAGTATTTT.

The V gene is TRBV5-5, the J gene TRBJ2-7; 12 positions match TRBD2. Unmatched junction bases numbered 4, after V lost 0 bases and J lost 0 bases. CDR3 length: 17 amino acids. Germline V gene data show CDR1 as SGHKS and CDR2 as YYEKEE (reference sequence). CDR3 in DNA: TGTGCCAGCAGCTTGGCTAGCGGGGGGGCCTACTCCTACGAGCAGTACTTC. Translated, it gives CASSLASGGAYSYEQYF.

CDR3 residues: CASSLGHFSGANVLTF. The CDR3 DNA is TGTGCCAGCAGCTTGGGACATTTCTCTGGGGCCAACGTCCTGACTTTC. The chain recombines TRBV3-1 (or the pseudogene TRBV3-2) with TRBJ2-6, with D possibly matching TRBD1 (6 bases). The germline gives CDR1 LGHDT, CDR2 YNNKEL (reference sequence). The germline V and J ends were trimmed by 5 bases and 0 bases, with 11 bases remaining between them. The CDR3 length is 16 residues.

J is TRBJ1-6 and V is TRBV4-1; 11 bases map to TRBD1. This CDR3 has 19 residues. The junction had 14 bases not matched to a gene; V was cut back by 0 bases and J by 10 bases. In germline, CDR1 is MGHRA, CDR2 YSYEKL. The CDR3 sequence: CASSQDGQGARKVGSPLHF. The CDR3 DNA is TGCGCCAGCAGCCAAGATGGACAGGGGGCGCGAAAGGTGGGCTCACCCCTCCACTTT.

The chain uses TRBV18 and TRBJ1-6, with D perhaps matching TRBD1 (5 bases). Per germline, CDR1 KGHSH and CDR2 LQKENI. This CDR3 is 13 amino acids long. The V and J ends lost 1 base and 11 bases respectively, with 9 bases between them. As DNA, the CDR3 is TGTGCCAGCTCACCACTGGCAGGGCCACCCCTCCACTTT. As protein: CASSPLAGPPLHF.

The J gene is TRBJ1-6, the V gene TRBV30; D call uncertain. V lost 7 bases to trimming and J lost 0 bases, with 13 bases between them. The CDR3 is 15 amino acids. The V gene's germline CDR1 is GTSNPN and CDR2 SVGIG (reference sequence). The CDR3 reads CASAEESSYNSPLHF. For the CDR3, the DNA is TGTGCCTCCGCCGAGGAGAGCTCCTATAATTCACCCCTCCACTTT.